The T cell receptor beta chain under discussion was sequenced for a study of cytomegalovirus exposure and HLA in healthy donors. Both 60 Vbeta primers and 13 Jbeta primers went into the PCR. Libraries were prepared by immunoSEQ multiplex PCR; TCRdb keeps only in-frame clonotypes and omits some of them. The sample has around 150,000 clones, roughly 80% seen once. Germline V CDR1 and CDR2: ENHRY, SYGVKD. The CDR3 loop spans 14 amino acids. Trimming removed 2 bases from V and 7 bases from J, with 11 bases in between. Note on this clone: As yet, its antigen is unknown.

Findings and caveats of the study: Sequencing artifact likely explains a cluster of highly shared sequence variants. For cytomegalovirus status, the classifier reportedly gave diagnoses with high specificity and sensitivity. As a later analysis showed, several of the most significant clusters appeared to be linked to common viral pathogens.

Donors showed nominal health when sampled, although they likely had unrecorded immune exposures. This clonotype was sampled from a male donor in good health and CMV-seropositive. The sequenced material came from PBMCs. J is TRBJ2-2 and V is TRBV10-3; D unclear. The CDR3 here is CAISEVQAGGELFF. As DNA, the CDR3 is TGTGCCATCAGTGAGGTTCAGGCCGGCGGGGAGCTGTTTTTT.